The T cell receptor beta chain under discussion was sequenced for a study of Ad26.COV2.S vaccination and SARS-CoV-2 variants. Sequencing was performed with immunoSEQ multiplex PCR; in TCRdb, only in-frame clones are kept and a portion is missing. The sample lists hundreds of thousands of clones, around 92% occurring once. Trimming pared 2 bases from V and 5 bases from J, leaving 15 bases between. Looked up from germline, CDR1 is SGHTA and CDR2 is FQGNSA. The CDR3 totals 16 residues. Treatment specified: some 20 received Ad26.COV2.S at low or high dose, single or two shots; a few received placebo; per-sample allocation not given. Sampling took place 63 days after the first vaccine or placebo injection. Vaccine was an Ad26 vector expressing Wuhan-strain SARS-CoV-2 spike.

The chain employs TRBV7-2 and TRBJ2-2; no reliable D call. This clonotype was obtained from a person between 18 and 65 years old who received the Ad26.COV2.S COVID-19 vaccine or a placebo. The sequencing here drew on peripheral blood, taken in a trial of Ad26.COV2.S vaccine versus placebo. This CDR3 reads CASSLTLLSVTGELFF. DNA for the CDR3: TGTGCCAGCAGCTTAACTTTACTATCCGTAACCGGGGAGCTGTTTTTT.